The rows below give T cell receptor beta chains drawn from one sample of a study of blood T cell repertoires in COVID-19. Clones were read by immunoSEQ multiplex PCR, and TCRdb kept only the in-frame ones, dropping some. The table shows about 230,000 clones, with 80% to 90% occurring only once. Sequences were obtained from peripheral blood. The receptors here all came from a woman aged 40 to 50 who had recovered from COVID-19. CDR3s include the opening cysteine and the closing phenylalanine or tryptophan. A D gene is named only where the DNA matches it firmly. Size is stated for part of the rows, as once, few or many counts, or as a class when the clone is expanded.

>TRBJ2-2|.|TRBV7-8|TRBD2
TGTGCCAGCAGCGACCCGGGGGGGGGAACAGGCACCGGGGAGCTGTTTTTT
CASSDPGGGTGTGELFF
>TRBJ1-2|.|TRBV27|TRBD1
TGTGCCAGCAGGGGACAGGGATGGGGTGGCTACACCTTC
CASRGQGWGGYTF
>TRBJ2-7|once|TRBV29-1|.
TGCAGCGCCGGACAGAACTACGAGCAGTACTTC
CSAGQNYEQYF
>TRBJ2-7|.|TRBV7-9|.
TGTGCCAGCAGCTTTGACTATAGGGAGCAGTACTTC
CASSFDYREQYF
>TRBJ2-7|.|TRBV19|TRBD2
TGTGCCAGTAGTATAGGCTCGGGGGGTGGCGAGCAGTACTTC
CASSIGSGGGEQYF
>TRBJ2-3|.|TRBV6-6|TRBD2
TGTGCCAGCAGAAACTTCGGGACTAACACAGATACGCAGTATTTT
CASRNFGTNTDTQYF
>TRBJ1-2|.|TRBV7-2|.
TGTGCCAGCAGCCTCCACAGGTCTAACTATGGCTACACCTTC
CASSLHRSNYGYTF
>TRBJ2-1|.|TRBV2|.
TGTGCCAGCAGCGACGGGATTTGGGCCCCCGAGCAGTTCTTC
CASSDGIWAPEQFF
>TRBJ2-7|.|TRBV11-1|TRBD1
TGTGCCAGCAGCCGAGGACAGGGGACTACCTACGAGCAGTACTTC
CASSRGQGTTYEQYF
>TRBJ1-1|.|TRBV2|.
TGTGTTGGCCACAGGGCGAACACTGAAGCTTTCTTT
CVGHRANTEAFF
>TRBJ2-7|.|TRBV19|.
TGTGCCAGCCAGCGGGAACAGGGCTACGAGCAGTACTTC
CASQREQGYEQYF
>TRBJ1-2|.|TRBV6-5|TRBD1
TGTGCCAGCAGTTACTCTCAGGGGGGCGGATATGGCTACACCTTC
CASSYSQGGGYGYTF
>TRBJ2-3|.|TRBV24-1|.
TGTGCCACCAGTGATTCCCGCGAGGGCACAGATACGCAGTATTTT
CATSDSREGTDTQYF
>TRBJ1-5|.|TRBV6-1|.
TGTGCCAGCAGTGAAGCGAGGCTATGGACAGTGAATCAGCCCCAGCATTTT
CASSEARLWTVNQPQHF